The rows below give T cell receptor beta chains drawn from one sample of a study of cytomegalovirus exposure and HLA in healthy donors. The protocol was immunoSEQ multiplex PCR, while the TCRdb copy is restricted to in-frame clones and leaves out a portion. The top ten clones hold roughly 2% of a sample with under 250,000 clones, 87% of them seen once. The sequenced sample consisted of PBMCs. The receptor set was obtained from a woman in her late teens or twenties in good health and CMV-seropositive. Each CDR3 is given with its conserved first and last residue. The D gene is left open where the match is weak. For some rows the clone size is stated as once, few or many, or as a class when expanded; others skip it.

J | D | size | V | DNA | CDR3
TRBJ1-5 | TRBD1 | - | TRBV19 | TGTGCCAGTAGCTTAGGGGACAGTCCTGCCCAGCCCCAGCATTTT | CASSLGDSPAQPQHF
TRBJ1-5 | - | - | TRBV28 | TGTGCCAGCAGAACGGGGAGGCAGCCCCAGCATTTT | CASRTGRQPQHF
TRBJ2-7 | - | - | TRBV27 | TGTGCCAGCAGGCAGGGCTACGAGCAGTACTTC | CASRQGYEQYF
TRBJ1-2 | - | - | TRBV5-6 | TGTGCCAGCAGCTTGTTCAGAAGTGGCTACACCTTC | CASSLFRSGYTF
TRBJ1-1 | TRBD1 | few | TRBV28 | TGTGCCAGCCTTGGGGGGGGACAGGAGAACACTGAAGCTTTCTTT | CASLGGGQENTEAFF
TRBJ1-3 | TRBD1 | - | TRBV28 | TGTGCCAGCACCGAGGACAGGGGGTCTGGAAACACCATATATTTT | CASTEDRGSGNTIYF
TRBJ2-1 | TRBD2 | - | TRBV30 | TGTGCCTGGAGGAGGGACTACCCCTCCTACAATGAGCAGTTCTTC | CAWRRDYPSYNEQFF
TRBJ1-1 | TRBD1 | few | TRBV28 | TGTGCCAGCAGTACACAGGGGGCGAACACTGAAGCTTTCTTT | CASSTQGANTEAFF
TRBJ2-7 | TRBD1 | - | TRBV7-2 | TGTGCCAGCAGCCCCTACCGGGACAGGGAGTACGAGCAGTACTTC | CASSPYRDREYEQYF
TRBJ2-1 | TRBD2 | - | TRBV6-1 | TGTGCCAGCAGTGAAGTAGCGGGAGGGGGCTACAATGAGCAGTTCTTC | CASSEVAGGGYNEQFF
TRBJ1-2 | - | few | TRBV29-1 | TGCAGCGTTGAACAGGGGTTTGGCTACACCTTC | CSVEQGFGYTF
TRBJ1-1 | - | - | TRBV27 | TGTGCCAGCAGTTTGCGACTCCCGAACACTGAAGCTTTCTTT | CASSLRLPNTEAFF
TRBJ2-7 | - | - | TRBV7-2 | TGTGCCAGCAGCGACAGAGGTCGCGAGCAGTACTTC | CASSDRGREQYF
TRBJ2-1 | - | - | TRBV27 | TGTGCCAGCAGTTTCGGTAATGAGCAGTTCTTC | CASSFGNEQFF
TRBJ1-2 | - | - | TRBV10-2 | TGCGCCAGCAGTGCGGACAGCGCCTATGGCTACACCTTC | CASSADSAYGYTF
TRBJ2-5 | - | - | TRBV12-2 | TGTGCAAGGCCGAGCGAGACCCAGTACTTC | CARPSETQYF
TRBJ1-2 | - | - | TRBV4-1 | TGCGCCAGCAGCCAAGCAGGGCTCGGGGGCTACACCTTC | CASSQAGLGGYTF
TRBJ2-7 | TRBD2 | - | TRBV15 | TGTGCCACCAGCAGAGATTTAACTAGCGCATCCTACGAGCAGTACTTC | CATSRDLTSASYEQYF
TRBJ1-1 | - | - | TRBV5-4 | TGTGCCAGCAGCTTCGCTAGGACATTCCCTGAAGCTTTCTTT | CASSFARTFPEAFF
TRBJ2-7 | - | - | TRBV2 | TGTGCCAGCAGTCCCGGGAGCTCCTACGAGCAGTACTTC | CASSPGSSYEQYF
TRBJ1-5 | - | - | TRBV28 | TGTGCCAGCAGCCGACAGAGTGATAGCAATCAGCCCCAGCATTTT | CASSRQSDSNQPQHF
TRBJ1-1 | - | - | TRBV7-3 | TGTGCCAGCAGCTTCGGGGTAGGGGGGAACACTGAAGCTTTCTTT | CASSFGVGGNTEAFF
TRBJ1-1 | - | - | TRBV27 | TGTGCCAGCAGTCTAGGCCCGGGCACTGAAGCTTTCTTT | CASSLGPGTEAFF
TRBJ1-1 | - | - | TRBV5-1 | TGCGCCAGCAGCCCAGGTAACACTGAAGCTTTCTTT | CASSPGNTEAFF
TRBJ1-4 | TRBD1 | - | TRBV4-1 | TGCGCCAGCAGCCCGGGTCCGACAGGGCTTAATGAAAAACTGTTTTTT | CASSPGPTGLNEKLFF
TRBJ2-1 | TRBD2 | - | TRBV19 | TGTGCCAGTAAGGTAGCGGGAGTTTCCAATGAGCAGTTCTTC | CASKVAGVSNEQFF
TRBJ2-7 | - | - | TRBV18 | TGTGCCAGCTCACCGAGCCGAGACAGGCACGAGCAGTACTTC | CASSPSRDRHEQYF
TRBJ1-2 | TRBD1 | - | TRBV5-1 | TGCGCCAGCAGCTATAGGGGGCGATACGATGGCTACACCTTC | CASSYRGRYDGYTF
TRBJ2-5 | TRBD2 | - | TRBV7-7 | TGTGCTAGCAGTTTAGCGGGAGTTGGGGAGACCCAGTACTTC | CASSLAGVGETQYF
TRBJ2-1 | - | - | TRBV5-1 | TGCGCCAGCAGCTTAGGGGGAGAGGGCTATGAGCAGTTCTTC | CASSLGGEGYEQFF
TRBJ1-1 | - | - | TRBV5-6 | TGTGCCAGCAGCAGCATGGACAGACTGAACACTGAAGCTTTCTTT | CASSSMDRLNTEAFF
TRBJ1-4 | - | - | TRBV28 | TGTGCCAGCAGTGAGAACCCCGGCGGGGGTGCAACTAATGAAAAACTGTTTTTT | CASSENPGGGATNEKLFF
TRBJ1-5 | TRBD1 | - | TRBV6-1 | TGTGCCAGCAGTGATCCTCAGGACAGGGGGCAAAGAAGCAATCAGCCCCAGCATTTT | CASSDPQDRGQRSNQPQHF
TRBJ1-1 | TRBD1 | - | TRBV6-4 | TGTGCCAGCCAGGATACCAGGGGGAGACGGGCTGAAGCTTTCTTT | CASQDTRGRRAEAFF
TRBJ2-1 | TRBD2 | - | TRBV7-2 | TGTGCCAGCAGCCCATCGGGCGGGAGGGCCCATGAGCAGTTCTTC | CASSPSGGRAHEQFF